These 31 T cell receptor beta chains were sequenced from one sample in a study of Ad26.COV2.S vaccination and SARS-CoV-2 variants. Libraries were prepared by immunoSEQ multiplex PCR; TCRdb keeps only in-frame clonotypes and omits some of them. The sample carries around 340,000 clones, approximately 86% recorded once. The treatment here: roughly 18 received Ad26.COV2.S at low or high dose, single or two shots; about 5 received placebo; per-sample allocation not given. Sampling took place 63 days after the first vaccine or placebo injection. Sequenced here: peripheral blood, sampled in a trial of Ad26.COV2.S vaccine versus placebo. These receptors were taken from a person aged 18-60 years who received the Ad26.COV2.S COVID-19 vaccine or a placebo.

The chain combines TRBV4-3 with TRBJ2-7; 9 positions agree with TRBD1. V was clipped by 4 bases and J by 1 base; unmatched bases: 8. The CDR3 spans 16 residues. CDR1 and CDR2 (germline): LGHNA, YSLEER. The DNA of the CDR3 is TGCGCCAGCAGCCGACGGACCGACAGGGGGTCCTACGAGCAGTACTTC. Its translation: CASSRRTDRGSYEQYF.

V is TRBV7-9 and J is TRBJ1-4, with D maybe TRBD1 (5 bases). In germline, CDR1 is SEHNR, CDR2 FQNEAQ (reference sequence). V gave up 3 bases and J gave up 4 bases, with 15 bases separating them. CDR3 length: 16 residues. The CDR3 region is CASSFSGPRGNEKLFF. The CDR3 nucleotides are TGTGCCAGCAGCTTCTCAGGACCTAGGGGTAATGAAAAACTGTTTTTT.

This clone was seen a few times. The CDR3 sequence: CASSSIALRGDLGSEQYF. The CDR3 region has the DNA TGTGCCAGCAGCTCAATCGCTCTAAGGGGGGACCTTGGTTCCGAGCAGTACTTC. The chain has TRBV5-6 and TRBJ2-7; D is possibly TRBD1 or TRBD2 (6 bases each). Trimming stripped 3 bases from V and 6 bases from J, with 28 bases between. In germline, CDR1 is SGHDT, CDR2 YYEEEE. The CDR3 covers 18 residues.

The CDR3 loop reads CASSTTGSNNEQFF. CDR3 bases: TGTGCCAGTAGTACCACAGGGAGCAACAATGAGCAGTTCTTC. The rearrangement links TRBV19 to TRBJ2-1, with D possibly TRBD1 on 6 matching bases. This CDR3 contains 14 residues. Germline V CDR1 and CDR2: LNHDA, SQIVND (reference sequence). The V and J ends lost 4 bases and 5 bases respectively, with 12 bases between them.

This sequence joins TRBV28 and TRBJ2-5, with a tentative D call TRBD2 (7 bases). V shed 5 bases and J shed 3 bases, with 22 bases lying between them. The CDR3 spans 17 residues. CDR1 and CDR2 (germline): MDHEN, SYDVKM. The CDR3 DNA is TGTGCCAGCAGTACCCGGGGGGCAGTACTTTCTAAAGAGACCCAGTACTTC. Translated: CASSTRGAVLSKETQYF. Full variable domain (rest looked up from reference TRBV28 and TRBJ2-5): DVKVTQSSRYLVKRTGEKVFLECVQDMDHENMFWYRQDPGLGLRLIYFSYDVKMKEKGDIPEGYSVSREKKERFSLILESASTNQTSMYLCASSTRGAVLSKETQYFGPGTRLLVL.

V and J are TRBV5-1 and TRBJ2-3, with 9 bases lining up with TRBD1. The germline V gene encodes CDR1 SGHRS and CDR2 YFSETQ. The CDR3 has 16 residues. Losses at the gene ends were 0 bases for V and 3 bases for J; bases not matched to a gene: 5. Written as DNA, the CDR3 is TGCGCCAGCAGCTTGGGGACAGGGGCAAAGACAGATACGCAGTATTTT. This translates into CASSLGTGAKTDTQYF.

This clone was seen a single time. The chain carries TRBV25-1 and TRBJ2-5; 9 bases line up with TRBD1. Germline V lookup: CDR1 MGHDK, CDR2 SYGVNS. V shed 6 bases and J 4 bases; nucleotides not matched to a gene: 6. There are 14 residues in the CDR3. Here the CDR3 reads CASRGTGFGETQYF. DNA of the CDR3: TGTGCCAGCAGGGGGACAGGGTTTGGAGAGACCCAGTACTTC. Filled out from reference TRBV25-1 and TRBJ2-5, the complete variable domain reads EADIYQTPRYLVIGTGKKITLECSQTMGHDKMYWYQQDPGMELHLIHYSYGVNSTEKGDLSSESTVSRIRTEHFPLTLESARPSHTSQYLCASRGTGFGETQYFGPGTRLLVL.

This chain connects TRBV30 to TRBJ2-1, with D tentatively TRBD1 (5 bases). In germline, CDR1 is GTSNPN, CDR2 SVGIG (reference sequence). V lost 5 bases and J 6 bases, leaving 17 bases between the germline ends. The CDR3 loop spans 14 amino acids. The CDR3 DNA follows: TGTGCCTGGCATTATAGGGGCTTCGTCAATGAGCAGTTCTTC. Translation gives CAWHYRGFVNEQFF.

CDR3 protein: CASSPPLGLAGVDTQYF. The CDR3 DNA reads as TGTGCCAGCAGCCCCCCCCTAGGGCTAGCGGGAGTAGATACGCAGTATTTT. The J gene is TRBJ2-3, the V gene TRBV9; TRBD2 agrees at 10 bases. This CDR3 comprises 17 residues. The V segment lost 4 bases and the J segment 5 bases; nucleotides outside the gene matches: 13. Germline V gives CDR1 SGDLS, CDR2 YYNGEE.

This sequence joins TRBV10-3 and TRBJ2-7; 9 bases line up with TRBD1. Germline CDR1 and CDR2: ENHRY and SYGVKD. The CDR3 length is 13 residues. V gave up 5 bases and J gave up 6 bases; unmatched junction bases: 5. CDR3 sequence (DNA): TGTGCCATCAGTACCGGGACAGGGAGCGAGCAGTACTTC. Translation: CAISTGTGSEQYF.

The V call is TRBV28, the J call TRBJ1-5; 7 bases agree with TRBD1. Germline-derived CDR1 and CDR2 are MDHEN and SYDVKM. This CDR3 spans 15 amino acids. Losses at the gene ends were 7 bases for V and 1 base for J; bases not matched to a gene: 7. The CDR3 DNA sequence: TGTGCCAGCAACCACAGGGGTGGAAGCAATCAGCCCCAGCATTTT. Encoded protein: CASNHRGGSNQPQHF. The complete variable domain, with remaining parts taken from reference TRBV28 and TRBJ1-5, reads DVKVTQSSRYLVKRTGEKVFLECVQDMDHENMFWYRQDPGLGLRLIYFSYDVKMKEKGDIPEGYSVSREKKERFSLILESASTNQTSMYLCASNHRGGSNQPQHFGDGTRLSIL.

This clone was seen ten or more times. This rearrangement joins TRBV4-2 to TRBJ1-1; D remains ambiguous. The CDR3 totals 13 residues. Germline V gene data show CDR1 as LGHNA and CDR2 as YNFKEQ. V shed 1 base and J shed 3 bases, with 6 bases lying between them. Here the CDR3 DNA reads TGTGCCAGCAGCCAAGTAAGGTACACTGAAGCTTTCTTT. It yields the protein CASSQVRYTEAFF.

The chain recombines TRBV4-3 with TRBJ1-5; 8 bases align to TRBD1. The trim removed 0 bases at V and 3 bases at J, leaving 13 bases unmatched. Germline values: CDR1 LGHNA, CDR2 YSLEER. The CDR3 totals 19 residues. The CDR3 reads CASSQEPFSDREFNQPQHF. In DNA, the CDR3 is TGCGCCAGCAGCCAAGAGCCCTTCTCGGACAGGGAATTCAATCAGCCCCAGCATTTT.

CDR3 in DNA: TGTGCCAGCAGCTCGGACAAGGGGCGTAGGGAAAAACTGTTTTTT. Its translation is CASSSDKGRREKLFF. V and J are TRBV5-5 and TRBJ1-4, with a tentative D call TRBD1 (5 bases). Germline CDR1 reads SGHKS; CDR2 reads YYEKEE (reference sequence). V was pared by 3 bases and J by 8 bases, with 17 bases between. The CDR3 runs to 15 residues. Full variable domain (rest looked up from reference TRBV5-5 and TRBJ1-4): DAGVTQSPTHLIKTRGQQVTLRCSPISGHKSVSWYQQVLGQGPQFIFQYYEKEERGRGNFPDRFSARQFPNYSSELNVNALLLGDSALYLCASSSDKGRREKLFFGSGTQLSVL.

This clone appeared a single time. The chain combines TRBV15 with TRBJ2-1, with 7 bases matching TRBD1. The CDR3 extends over 15 amino acids. Losses at the gene ends were 3 bases for V and 9 bases for J; bases not matched to a gene: 11. Looked up from germline, CDR1 is LNHNV and CDR2 is YYDKDF (reference sequence). DNA for the CDR3: TGTGCCACCAGCAGGATGAAACAGGGGTCCGGTGAGCAGTTCTTC. Translation gives CATSRMKQGSGEQFF.

The chain uses TRBV4-1 and TRBJ1-1, with 10 bases aligning to TRBD1. Germline trimming cut 1 base from V and 6 bases from J; bases unmatched to any gene: 5. The germline CDR1 and CDR2 sequences are MGHRA and YSYEKL. CDR3 length: 15 amino acids. The CDR3 region has the DNA TGCGCCAGCAGCCAAGGTGTGGGACAGGGGTCTGAAGCTTTCTTT. Encoded protein: CASSQGVGQGSEAFF.

CDR3 loop: CASSYSERDRGDIQYF. CDR3 sequence (DNA): TGTGCCAGCAGTTACTCCGAACGGGACAGGGGGGACATTCAGTACTTC. V is TRBV6-2 or TRBV6-3 and J is TRBJ2-4; 11 bases are a match to TRBD1. This CDR3 has 16 residues. Germline values: CDR1 MNHEY, CDR2 SVGEGT. Trimming took 0 bases from V and 8 from J; bases not matched to a gene: 6.

The CDR3 coding sequence is TGTGCCAGCAGTCCACTTAGGCCATTCTGGTATGGCTACACCTTC. It encodes CASSPLRPFWYGYTF. V is TRBV7-2 and J is TRBJ1-2, with no clear D. CDR1 and CDR2 from the germline V gene are SGHTA and FQGNSA. The CDR3 runs 15 residues. V lost 6 bases to trimming and J lost 5 bases, with 19 bases between them.

The genes are TRBV11-2 and TRBJ2-1, with 8 bases lining up with TRBD1. The CDR3 length is 15 residues. Germline-derived CDR1 and CDR2 are SGHAT and FQNNGV. Trimming removed 5 bases from V and 1 base from J; junction bases left unmatched: 4. This CDR3 reads CASSPDRGSYNEQFF. CDR3 DNA sequence: TGTGCCAGCAGCCCAGACAGGGGTTCCTACAATGAGCAGTTCTTC.

This chain links TRBV4-3 with TRBJ2-3; 8 nucleotides align to TRBD1. Looked up from germline, CDR1 is LGHNA and CDR2 is YSLEER. CDR3 length equals 15 residues. Trimming cost V 4 bases and J 2 bases; bases outside gene matches: 5. Here the CDR3 reads CASSRRTGFTDTQYF. CDR3 DNA: TGCGCCAGCAGCCGCCGGACAGGGTTCACAGATACGCAGTATTTT.

The rearrangement links TRBV2 to TRBJ2-7; possible D gene TRBD1, 5 bases. Trimming left V 8 bases short and J 5 bases short, with 13 bases between. Germline V gene lookup returns CDR1 SNHLY and CDR2 FYNNEI. The CDR3 has 12 residues. CDR3 nucleotide sequence: TGTGCCAGCGGGGAACAGGCCCACGAGCAGTACTTC. It is translated as CASGEQAHEQYF.

The CDR3 sequence: CASSQFHGTRDEGTYEQYF. The CDR3 DNA follows: TGTGCCAGCAGCCAGTTTCACGGGACTAGGGATGAGGGAACCTACGAGCAGTACTTC. The chain has TRBV7-9 and TRBJ2-7; 8 bases match TRBD2. Germline CDR1 reads SEHNR; CDR2 reads FQNEAQ (reference sequence). There are 19 residues in the CDR3. Losses at the gene ends were 5 bases for V and 2 bases for J; bases not matched to a gene: 20. Full variable domain (rest looked up from reference TRBV7-9 and TRBJ2-7): DTGVSQNPRHKITKRGQNVTFRCDPISEHNRLYWYRQTLGQGPEFLTYFQNEAQLEKSRLLSDRFSAERPKGSFSTLEIQRTEQGDSAMYLCASSQFHGTRDEGTYEQYFGPGTRLTVT.

The chain is built from TRBV28 and TRBJ1-1; TRBD1 aligns across 9 bases. V dropped 4 bases and J dropped 8; count of bases not matched to a gene: 5. The CDR3 extends over 13 amino acids. From germline, CDR1 is MDHEN and CDR2 SYDVKM. The CDR3 protein is CASSYRGHLEAFF. CDR3 in DNA: TGTGCCAGCAGTTACAGGGGGCACTTAGAAGCTTTCTTT.

The rearrangement uses TRBV9 and TRBJ1-4; D gene uncertain. CDR3 length equals 13 residues. V gave up 4 bases and J gave up 6 bases, with 10 bases separating them. CDR1 SGDLS and CDR2 YYNGEE come from the germline V gene. Written as DNA, the CDR3 is TGTGCCAGCAGCACGAACACCCATGAAAAACTGTTTTTT. Protein product: CASSTNTHEKLFF.

This chain uses TRBV20-1 with TRBJ2-7; D is ambiguous. The V end was cut by 6 bases, the J end by 7 bases, with 13 bases between. The length of the CDR3 is 11 residues. In germline, CDR1 is DFQATT, CDR2 SNEGSKA (reference sequence). In DNA form, the CDR3 reads TGCAGTGCCACAAACGTACGGGAGCAGTACTTC. It codes for CSATNVREQYF.

This clone was recorded only once. The CDR3 protein is CASSLGASSYEQYF. The CDR3 DNA sequence: TGTGCCAGCAGTTTAGGAGCGAGCTCCTACGAGCAGTACTTC. V gene TRBV27 combines with J gene TRBJ2-7, with no clear D. The CDR3 extends over 14 amino acids. Germline-derived CDR1 and CDR2 are MNHEY and SMNVEV (reference sequence). Trimming pared 2 bases from V and 0 bases from J, leaving 8 bases between.

The V and J genes are TRBV24-1 and TRBJ2-7; D unclear. Germline-derived CDR1 and CDR2 are KGHDR and SFDVKD. The V end lost 0 bases, the J end lost 3 bases, and 17 bases lay between the germline ends. The CDR3 length is 17 residues. DNA of the CDR3: TGTGCCACCAGTGATTTGCAAACCGGCACTACCTACTACGAGCAGTACTTC. Its protein is CATSDLQTGTTYYEQYF.

V and J are TRBV7-2 and TRBJ1-5; no definite D call. V lost 0 bases and J lost 5, with 8 bases in between. The CDR3 totals 14 residues. Per germline, CDR1 SGHTA and CDR2 FQGNSA. The CDR3 nucleotides are TGTGCCAGCAGCTTAGCCATGGGCGATCAGCCCCAGCATTTT. Its protein product is CASSLAMGDQPQHF.

The chain uses TRBV9 and TRBJ2-1; TRBD2 matches at 9 bases. The germline V gene has CDR1 SGDLS and CDR2 YYNGEE. CDR3 length: 15 amino acids. V was pared by 2 bases and J by 8 bases, with 8 bases of the junction left unmatched. The CDR3 is CASSVFSGSDYEQFF. CDR3 in DNA: TGTGCCAGCAGCGTTTTTAGCGGGAGTGACTATGAGCAGTTCTTC.

This rearrangement joins TRBV11-2 to TRBJ2-2; perhaps TRBD1 as D (6 bases). The V gene's germline CDR1 is SGHAT and CDR2 FQNNGV. V was cut by 7 bases and J by 4 bases, with 22 bases left in between. This CDR3 is 17 amino acids long. The CDR3 spells CASTLKGQGGATGELFF. The CDR3 bases are TGTGCCAGCACTTTAAAGGGACAAGGTGGTGCCACCGGGGAGCTGTTTTTT.

This clone occurred many times. J is TRBJ1-1 and V is TRBV23-1, with D perhaps matching TRBD1 (5 bases). TRBV23-1 is designated an ORF whose function remains uncertain. The CDR3 is 16 residues long. V was cut by 4 bases and J by 0 bases, with 15 bases left in between. CDR3 region: CASSPPLDMMNTEAFF. In DNA, the CDR3 is TGCGCCAGCAGTCCTCCCCTGGACATGATGAACACTGAAGCTTTCTTT.